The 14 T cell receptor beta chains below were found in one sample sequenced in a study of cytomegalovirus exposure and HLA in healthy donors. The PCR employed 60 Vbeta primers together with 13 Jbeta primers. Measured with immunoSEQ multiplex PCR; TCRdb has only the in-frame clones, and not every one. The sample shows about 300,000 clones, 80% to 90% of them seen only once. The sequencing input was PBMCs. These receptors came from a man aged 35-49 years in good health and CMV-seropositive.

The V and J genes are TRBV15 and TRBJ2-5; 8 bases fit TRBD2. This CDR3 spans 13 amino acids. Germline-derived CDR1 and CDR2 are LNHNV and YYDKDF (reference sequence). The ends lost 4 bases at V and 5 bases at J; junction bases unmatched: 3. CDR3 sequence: CATSISGSETQYF. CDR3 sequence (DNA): TGTGCCACCAGCATAAGCGGGAGTGAGACCCAGTACTTC.

The CDR3 DNA sequence: TGTGCCTGGACCTTGGGGGACTCGAGGAATGAGCAGTTCTTC. Translated, it gives CAWTLGDSRNEQFF. This chain uses TRBV30 with TRBJ2-1; D is perhaps TRBD2 (6 bases). V lost 4 bases to trimming and J lost 7 bases, with 17 bases between them. Germline V gives CDR1 GTSNPN, CDR2 SVGIG (reference sequence). CDR3 length: 14 residues.

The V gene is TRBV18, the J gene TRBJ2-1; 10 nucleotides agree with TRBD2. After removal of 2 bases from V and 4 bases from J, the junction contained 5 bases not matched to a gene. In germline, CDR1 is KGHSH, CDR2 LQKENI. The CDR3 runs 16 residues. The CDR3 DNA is TGTGCCAGCTCACCATTATCGACTAGCGGGTACAATGAGCAGTTCTTC. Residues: CASSPLSTSGYNEQFF.

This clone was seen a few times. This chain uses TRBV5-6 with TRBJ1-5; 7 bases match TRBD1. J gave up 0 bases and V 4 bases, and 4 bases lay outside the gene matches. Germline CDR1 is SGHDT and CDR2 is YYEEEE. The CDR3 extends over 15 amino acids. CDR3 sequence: CASSTGQFSNQPQHF. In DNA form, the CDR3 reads TGTGCCAGCAGCACGGGACAGTTTAGCAATCAGCCCCAGCATTTT.

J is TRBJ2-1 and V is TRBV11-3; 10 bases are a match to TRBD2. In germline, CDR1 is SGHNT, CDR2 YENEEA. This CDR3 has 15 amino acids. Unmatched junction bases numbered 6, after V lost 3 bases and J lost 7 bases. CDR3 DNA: TGTGCCAGCAGCTTCACTAGCGGGATAGCGAATGAGCAGTTCTTC. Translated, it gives CASSFTSGIANEQFF.

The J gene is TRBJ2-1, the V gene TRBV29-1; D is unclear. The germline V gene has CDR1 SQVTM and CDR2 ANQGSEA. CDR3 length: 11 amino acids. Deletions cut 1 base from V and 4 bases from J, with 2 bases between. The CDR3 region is CSVEVYNEQFF. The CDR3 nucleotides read TGCAGCGTTGAAGTATACAATGAGCAGTTCTTC.

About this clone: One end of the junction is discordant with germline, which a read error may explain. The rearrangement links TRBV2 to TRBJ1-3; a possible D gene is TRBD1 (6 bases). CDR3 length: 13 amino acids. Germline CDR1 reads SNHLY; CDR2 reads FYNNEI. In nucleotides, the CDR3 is TGTGCCAGCAGGTTCCCTCAGGGGATCGGCTACCATTTT. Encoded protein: CASRFPQGIGYHF.

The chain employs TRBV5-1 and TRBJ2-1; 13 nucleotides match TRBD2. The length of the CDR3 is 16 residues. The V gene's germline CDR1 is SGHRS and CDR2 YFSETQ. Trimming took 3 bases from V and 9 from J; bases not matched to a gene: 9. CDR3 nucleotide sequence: TGCGCCAGCAGCTGGACCGGGACTAGCGGGACGACTGAGCAGTTCTTC. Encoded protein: CASSWTGTSGTTEQFF.

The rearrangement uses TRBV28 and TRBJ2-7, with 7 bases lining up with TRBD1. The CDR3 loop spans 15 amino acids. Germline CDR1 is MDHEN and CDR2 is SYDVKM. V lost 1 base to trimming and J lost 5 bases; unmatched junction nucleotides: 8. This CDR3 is CASSLSQGILNEQYF. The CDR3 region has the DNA TGTGCCAGCAGTTTATCACAGGGGATTTTAAACGAGCAGTACTTC. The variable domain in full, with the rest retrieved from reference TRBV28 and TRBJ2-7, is DVKVTQSSRYLVKRTGEKVFLECVQDMDHENMFWYRQDPGLGLRLIYFSYDVKMKEKGDIPEGYSVSREKKERFSLILESASTNQTSMYLCASSLSQGILNEQYFGPGTRLTVT.

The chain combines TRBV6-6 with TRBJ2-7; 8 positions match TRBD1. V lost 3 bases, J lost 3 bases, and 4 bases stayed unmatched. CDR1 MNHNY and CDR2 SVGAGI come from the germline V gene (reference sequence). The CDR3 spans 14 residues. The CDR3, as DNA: TGTGCCAGCAGTTATGTGGACAGGGACTACGAGCAGTACTTC. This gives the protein CASSYVDRDYEQYF.

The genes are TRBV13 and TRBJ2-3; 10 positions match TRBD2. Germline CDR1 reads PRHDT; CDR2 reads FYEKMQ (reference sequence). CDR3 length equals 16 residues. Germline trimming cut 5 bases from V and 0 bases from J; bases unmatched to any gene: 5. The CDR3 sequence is CASSPGTSDSTDTQYF. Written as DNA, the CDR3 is TGTGCCAGCAGCCCGGGGACTAGCGACAGCACAGATACGCAGTATTTT. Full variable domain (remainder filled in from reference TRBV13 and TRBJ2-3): AAGVIQSPRHLIKEKRETATLKCYPIPRHDTVYWYQQGPGQDPQFLISFYEKMQSDKGSIPDRFSAQQFSDYHSELNMSSLELGDSALYFCASSPGTSDSTDTQYFGPGTRLTVL.

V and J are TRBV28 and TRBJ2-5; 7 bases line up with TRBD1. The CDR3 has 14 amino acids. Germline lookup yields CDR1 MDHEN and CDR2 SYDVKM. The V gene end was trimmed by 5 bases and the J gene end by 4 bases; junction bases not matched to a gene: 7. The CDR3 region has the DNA TGTGCCAGCAGTCGACAGGGTTCAGGAGAGACCCAGTACTTC. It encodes CASSRQGSGETQYF.

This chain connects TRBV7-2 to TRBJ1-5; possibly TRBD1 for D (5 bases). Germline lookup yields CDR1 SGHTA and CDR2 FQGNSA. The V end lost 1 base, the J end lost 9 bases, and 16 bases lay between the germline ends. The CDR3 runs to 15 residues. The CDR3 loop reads CASSLGREGQVPQHF. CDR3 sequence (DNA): TGTGCCAGCAGCTTAGGTAGGGAGGGGCAGGTGCCCCAGCATTTT.

This CDR3 reads CASSSGQGWRTEAFF. The CDR3 nucleotides are TGTGCCAGCAGTTCGGGACAGGGATGGAGAACTGAAGCTTTCTTT. The gene calls are TRBV28 and TRBJ1-1; 9 positions agree with TRBD1. J lost 5 bases, V lost 4 bases, and 8 bases had no gene match. CDR3 length equals 15 residues. Germline V gene sequence: CDR1 MDHEN, CDR2 SYDVKM.